The source of this T cell receptor (beta chain) is a study of T-cell reconstitution after alpha-beta-depleted transplantation in children. Preparing the TCRbeta library involved the use of unique molecular identifiers. TCRdb re-derived calls from the PCR reads in MiXCR, one entry per CDR3 protein. The sample records about 690,000 distinct CDR3 sequences, approximately 16% being singletons. This clonotype showed up just a few times. Sequencing was performed on PBMCs from the stem cell graft donor, taken from the stem cell graft. The clonotype originates from a human donor who donated a stem cell graft to a child with acute myeloid leukemia.

The CDR3 protein is CASSRLAGDGGEQYF. CDR3 DNA: TGTGCCAGCAGTAGACTAGCGGGGGATGGAGGCGAGCAGTACTTC. The chain employs TRBV7-2 and TRBJ2-7; 12 bases line up with TRBD2. Germline V gives CDR1 SGHTA, CDR2 FQGNSA. The trim removed 6 bases at V and 6 bases at J, leaving 9 bases unmatched. The length of the CDR3 is 15 residues.